Listed below are T cell receptor beta chains from one sample, sequenced in a study of control samples from healthy donors and cancer patients. Method: immunoSEQ multiplex PCR; TCRdb's copy keeps in-frame clones and lacks some. The repertoire holds approximately 90,000 clones, with approximately 93% as singletons. Sequencing was carried out using blood. These receptors all come from a woman between 25 and 40 years old in good health. The CDR3 runs from the conserved cysteine through the conserved F or W. D genes are given only for firm matches. Part of the rows lack a size; the others show once, few, many or a class for expanded clones.

CDR3 protein,CDR3 DNA,J gene,clone size,V gene,D gene
CATSLGTTEAFF,TGTGCCACCAGTCTAGGTACAACTGAAGCTTTCTTT,TRBJ1-1,.,TRBV24-1,.
CASSADRGDGGYTF,TGCGCCAGCAGTGCAGACAGGGGAGATGGTGGCTACACCTTC,TRBJ1-2,.,TRBV5-1,TRBD1
CASSRRFASGGAGFTDTQYF,TGTGCCAGCAGTCGCCGGTTCGCTAGCGGGGGGGCGGGTTTCACAGATACGCAGTATTTT,TRBJ2-3,.,TRBV6-6,TRBD2
CASSLGVNEKLFF,TGTGCCAGCAGCTTAGGTGTGAATGAAAAACTGTTTTTT,TRBJ1-4,.,TRBV7-9,.
CAGSPPGGEQFF,TGTGCCGGCAGCCCCCCCGGAGGTGAGCAGTTCTTC,TRBJ2-1,.,TRBV7-3,.
CASSIEGAFGYTF,TGCGCCAGCAGTATTGAGGGGGCCTTTGGCTACACCTTC,TRBJ1-2,.,TRBV10-2,TRBD1
CASSLDRDRAYF,TGTGCCAGCAGCTTAGACCGGGACAGGGCATACTTC,TRBJ2-7,.,TRBV11-1,TRBD1
CASSQLRSNQPQHF,TGTGCCAGCAGCCAATTACGGTCCAATCAGCCCCAGCATTTT,TRBJ1-5,.,TRBV3-1/TRBV3-2,.
CASSEAASGPTDTQYF,TGCGCCAGCAGTGAGGCGGCTAGCGGCCCCACAGATACGCAGTATTTT,TRBJ2-3,.,TRBV10-1,TRBD2
CASSLSDRGYGYTF,TGTGCCAGCAGTTTAAGCGACAGGGGGTATGGCTACACCTTC,TRBJ1-2,.,TRBV28,TRBD1
CASSLGGHSNQPQHF,TGTGCCAGCAGCCTGGGGGGGCATAGCAATCAGCCCCAGCATTTT,TRBJ1-5,.,TRBV9,.
CASSSQGSYGYTF,TGTGCCAGCAGTTCCCAGGGTTCCTATGGCTACACCTTC,TRBJ1-2,.,TRBV6-6,.
CASSAGSLIWVEKLFF,TGTGCCAGCAGCGCCGGGTCCCTAATTTGGGTCGAAAAACTGTTTTTT,TRBJ1-4,.,TRBV28,.
CASSSDSGTTEKLFF,TGCGCCAGCAGCTCAGACTCCGGGACAACTGAAAAACTGTTTTTT,TRBJ1-4,once,TRBV5-1,.
CASGLVVANTEAFF,TGTGCTAGTGGTTTGGTAGTGGCGAACACTGAAGCTTTCTTT,TRBJ1-1,.,TRBV12-5,.
CASSLDQLLYNEQFF,TGTGCCAGCAGCTTAGATCAGTTACTTTACAATGAGCAGTTCTTC,TRBJ2-1,.,TRBV7-9,.
CASSPPPPGGYTF,TGTGCCAGCTCACCACCACCCCCAGGTGGCTACACCTTC,TRBJ1-2,.,TRBV18,.
CASSVSGIGHTIYF,TGTGCCAGCAGTGTATCAGGGATTGGACACACCATATATTTT,TRBJ1-3,.,TRBV2,.
CASSYPARNTEAFF,TGTGCCAGCAGTTACCCCGCAAGGAACACTGAAGCTTTCTTT,TRBJ1-1,.,TRBV6-2/TRBV6-3,.
CASSLGPGFSGNTIYF,TGTGCCAGCAGCTTGGGCCCGGGATTTTCTGGAAACACCATATATTTT,TRBJ1-3,.,TRBV5-6,.
CASSLAGDYGYTF,TGTGCCAGCAGCTTAGCCGGGGACTATGGCTACACCTTC,TRBJ1-2,.,TRBV7-9,.
CASRRGQETQYF,TGTGCCAGCAGGCGGGGCCAAGAGACCCAGTACTTC,TRBJ2-5,.,TRBV11-3,.
CASSTPLQGYNEQFF,TGTGCCAGCAGTACACCCTTACAGGGGTACAATGAGCAGTTCTTC,TRBJ2-1,.,TRBV2,TRBD1
CASSQSSGEPQHF,TGCGCCAGCAGCCAATCGTCCGGGGAGCCCCAGCATTTT,TRBJ1-5,.,TRBV4-1,.
CASTLGGQNTEAFF,TGTGCCAGCACCCTGGGGGGGCAGAACACTGAAGCTTTCTTT,TRBJ1-1,once,TRBV7-9,.
CASSQQDLEQYF,TGTGCCAGCAGCCAACAAGATCTGGAGCAGTACTTC,TRBJ2-7,few,TRBV3-1/TRBV3-2,.
CASNDRRGSQPQHF,TGTGCCAGTAATGATCGGAGGGGTAGTCAGCCCCAGCATTTT,TRBJ1-5,.,TRBV19,.
CASSPSNRGKRGYGYTF,TGTGCCAGCTCACCGTCCAATAGGGGGAAAAGGGGCTATGGCTACACCTTC,TRBJ1-2,.,TRBV18,.
CASSPRMNTEAFF,TGTGCCAGCAGCCCTCGAATGAACACTGAAGCTTTCTTT,TRBJ1-1,.,TRBV14,.
CASNGEGLNTEAFF,TGTGCCAGCAACGGCGAGGGTCTTAACACTGAAGCTTTCTTT,TRBJ1-1,.,TRBV2,.
CASSPTTSTDTQYF,TGTGCCAGCAGCCCGACGACTAGCACAGATACGCAGTATTTT,TRBJ2-3,medium-sized,TRBV7-2,.
CASSEFAAGPTGELFF,TGTGCCAGCAGTGAATTTGCGGCAGGGCCCACCGGGGAGCTGTTTTTT,TRBJ2-2,few,TRBV25-1,.
CASSVAIGASYEQYF,TGTGCCAGCAGCGTAGCTATAGGGGCGTCCTACGAGCAGTACTTC,TRBJ2-7,.,TRBV9,.
CASSFAHYGYTF,TGTGCCAGCAGTTTTGCACACTATGGCTACACCTTC,TRBJ1-2,.,TRBV28,.
CASSLVPGGELFF,TGTGCCAGCAGCTTAGTCCCCGGCGGGGAGCTGTTTTTT,TRBJ2-2,.,TRBV7-3,.
CASSVGGHEAFF,TGTGCCAGCAGCGTAGGGGGGCATGAAGCTTTCTTT,TRBJ1-1,.,TRBV9,.
CASSQPGGEQYF,TGTGCCAGCAGCCAACCGGGGGGGGAGCAGTACTTC,TRBJ2-7,.,TRBV14,TRBD2
CASSPPQGNEKLFF,TGTGCCAGCAGCCCGCCGCAGGGTAACGAAAAACTGTTTTTT,TRBJ1-4,.,TRBV7-9,.
CASGQGQGPYGYTF,TGTGCCAGCGGCCAGGGACAGGGCCCCTATGGCTACACCTTC,TRBJ1-2,once,TRBV27,TRBD1
CSVGWTANTGELFF,TGCAGCGTTGGATGGACAGCTAACACCGGGGAGCTGTTTTTT,TRBJ2-2,once,TRBV29-1,.
CASSAYGTGVRGYTF,TGTGCCAGCTCAGCCTACGGGACAGGGGTACGCGGCTACACCTTC,TRBJ1-2,once,TRBV18,TRBD1
CASAILDYGYTF,TGTGCTAGTGCCATCCTTGACTATGGCTACACCTTC,TRBJ1-2,.,TRBV12-5,.
CASSARQRGGTGANVLTF,TGTGCCAGCAGTGCCCGCCAAAGAGGGGGGACTGGGGCCAACGTCCTGACTTTC,TRBJ2-6,.,TRBV27,.
CASSQGPLTDPAGYTF,TGTGCCAGCAGCCAAGGTCCCTTAACAGACCCGGCTGGCTACACCTTC,TRBJ1-2,.,TRBV14,.
CAISGDSPDTQYF,TGTGCCATCAGCGGGGACAGCCCAGATACGCAGTATTTT,TRBJ2-3,.,TRBV10-3,TRBD1
CASSRETSGGPYNEQFF,TGTGCCAGCAGCCGGGAGACTAGCGGGGGGCCTTACAATGAGCAGTTCTTC,TRBJ2-1,.,TRBV4-2,TRBD2